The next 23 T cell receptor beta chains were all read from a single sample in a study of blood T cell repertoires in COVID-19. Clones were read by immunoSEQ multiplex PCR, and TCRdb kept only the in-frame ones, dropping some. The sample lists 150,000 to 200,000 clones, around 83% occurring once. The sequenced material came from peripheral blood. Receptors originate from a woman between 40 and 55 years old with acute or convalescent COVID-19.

The DNA for the CDR3 is TGTGCCAGCAGCCCCGGAGGAAGTAGCCGGCCGGAAGCTTTCTTT. This encodes CASSPGGSSRPEAFF. The chain couples TRBV7-2 to TRBJ1-1; D is ambiguous. V was cut by 5 bases and J by 8 bases, with 21 bases left in between. The CDR3 is 15 residues long. CDR1 is SGHTA, CDR2 FQGNSA, per germline. Full variable domain (outside the CDR3, taken from reference TRBV7-2 and TRBJ1-1): GAGVSQSPSNKVTEKGKDVELRCDPISGHTALYWYRQSLGQGLEFLIYFQGNSAPDKSGLPSDRFSAERTGGSVSTLTIQRTQQEDSAVYLCASSPGGSSRPEAFFGQGTRLTVV.

CDR3 bases: TGTGCCAGCAGTCTAAGGACAGACAATCAGCCCCAGCATTTT. The encoded protein is CASSLRTDNQPQHF. J is TRBJ1-5 and V is TRBV5-4; a possible D gene is TRBD1 (6 bases). This CDR3 comprises 14 residues. Germline CDR1 and CDR2: SGHNT and YYREEE (reference sequence). V dropped 5 bases and J dropped 3 bases, with 12 bases sitting between them. Based on the CDR3 plus reference TRBV5-4 and TRBJ1-5, the full variable domain is ETGVTQSPTHLIKTRGQQVTLRCSSQSGHNTVSWYQQALGQGPQFIFQYYREEENGRGNFPPRFSGLQFPNYSSELNVNALELDDSALYLCASSLRTDNQPQHFGDGTRLSIL.

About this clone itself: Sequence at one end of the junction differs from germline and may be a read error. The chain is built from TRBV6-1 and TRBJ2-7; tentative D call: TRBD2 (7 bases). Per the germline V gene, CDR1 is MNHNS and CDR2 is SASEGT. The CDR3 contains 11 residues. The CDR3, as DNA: TGTGCCAGCAGTGAAAGGGGGGGACTAAACTTC. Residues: CASSERGGLNF.

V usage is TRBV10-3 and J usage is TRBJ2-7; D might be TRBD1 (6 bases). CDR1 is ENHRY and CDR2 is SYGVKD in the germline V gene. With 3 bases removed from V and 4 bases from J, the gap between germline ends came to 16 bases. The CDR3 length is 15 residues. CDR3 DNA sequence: TGTGCCATCAGTGATCAATTGGGCAGGGGATACGAGCAGTACTTC. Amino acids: CAISDQLGRGYEQYF.

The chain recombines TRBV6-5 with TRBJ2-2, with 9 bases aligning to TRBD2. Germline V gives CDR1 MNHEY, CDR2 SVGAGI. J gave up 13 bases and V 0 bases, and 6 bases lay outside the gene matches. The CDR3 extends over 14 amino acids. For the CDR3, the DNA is TGTGCCAGCAGTTACTCTGCTAGCGGGATGTGGCTGTTTTTT. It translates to CASSYSASGMWLFF.

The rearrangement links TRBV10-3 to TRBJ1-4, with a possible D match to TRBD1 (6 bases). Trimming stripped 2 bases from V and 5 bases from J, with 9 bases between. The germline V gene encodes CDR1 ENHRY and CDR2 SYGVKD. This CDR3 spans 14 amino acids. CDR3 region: CAISEPGQNEKLFF. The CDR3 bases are TGTGCCATCAGTGAGCCGGGACAAAATGAAAAACTGTTTTTT.

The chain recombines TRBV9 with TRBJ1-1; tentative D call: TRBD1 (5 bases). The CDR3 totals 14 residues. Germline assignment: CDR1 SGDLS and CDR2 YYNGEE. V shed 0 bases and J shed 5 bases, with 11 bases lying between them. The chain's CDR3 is CASSVGGIGTEAFF. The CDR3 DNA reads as TGTGCCAGCAGCGTAGGGGGCATAGGGACTGAAGCTTTCTTT.

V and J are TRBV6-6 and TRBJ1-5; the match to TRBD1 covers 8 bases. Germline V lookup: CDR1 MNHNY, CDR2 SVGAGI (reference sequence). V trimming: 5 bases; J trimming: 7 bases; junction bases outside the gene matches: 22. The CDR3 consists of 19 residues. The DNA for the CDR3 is TGTGCCAGCAGTCTACTCATCGGGACAGGAGACTCGGGATGGCAGCCCCAGCATTTT. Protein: CASSLLIGTGDSGWQPQHF.

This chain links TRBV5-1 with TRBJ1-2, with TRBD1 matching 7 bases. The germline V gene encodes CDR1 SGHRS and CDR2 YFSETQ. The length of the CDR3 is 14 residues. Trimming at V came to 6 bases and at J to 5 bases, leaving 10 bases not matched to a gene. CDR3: CASTPGTDLYGYTF. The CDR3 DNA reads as TGCGCCAGCACCCCAGGGACAGATTTATATGGCTACACCTTC.

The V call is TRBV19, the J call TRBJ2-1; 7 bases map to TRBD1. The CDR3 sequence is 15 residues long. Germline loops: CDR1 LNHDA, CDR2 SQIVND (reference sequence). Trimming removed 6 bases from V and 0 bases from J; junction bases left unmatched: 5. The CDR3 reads CASRLGQSSYNEQFF. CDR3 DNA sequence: TGTGCCAGTAGACTGGGACAGAGCTCCTACAATGAGCAGTTCTTC.

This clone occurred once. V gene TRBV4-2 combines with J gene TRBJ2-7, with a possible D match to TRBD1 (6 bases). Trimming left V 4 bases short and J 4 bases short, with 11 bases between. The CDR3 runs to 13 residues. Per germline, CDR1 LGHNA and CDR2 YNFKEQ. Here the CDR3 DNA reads TGTGCCAGCAGCCCGGACAGCGGATACGAGCAGTACTTC. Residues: CASSPDSGYEQYF.

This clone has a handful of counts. CDR3 DNA: TGTGCCAGCAGGGGACAGGTATTGAGTGGCTACACCTTC. Residues: CASRGQVLSGYTF. This sequence joins TRBV28 and TRBJ1-2, with 8 positions matching TRBD1. Germline-derived CDR1 and CDR2 are MDHEN and SYDVKM. J gave up 7 bases and V 6 bases, and 7 bases lay outside the gene matches. The length of the CDR3 is 13 residues.

The DNA of the CDR3 is TGTGCCAGCAGTATCCAGGGGGCTGCCGAGCAGTACTTC. Translated, it gives CASSIQGAAEQYF. This chain connects TRBV28 to TRBJ2-7, with 8 nucleotides matching TRBD1. After removal of 5 bases from V and 6 bases from J, the junction contained 6 bases not matched to a gene. The CDR3 is 13 amino acids. Germline V CDR1 and CDR2: MDHEN, SYDVKM.

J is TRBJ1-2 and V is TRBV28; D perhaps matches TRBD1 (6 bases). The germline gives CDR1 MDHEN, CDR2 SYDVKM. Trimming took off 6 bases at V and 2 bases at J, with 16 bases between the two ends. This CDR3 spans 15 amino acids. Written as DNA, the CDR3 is TGTGCCAGCAGCAAAGGCACAGGGTTAAACTATGGCTACACCTTC. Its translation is CASSKGTGLNYGYTF.

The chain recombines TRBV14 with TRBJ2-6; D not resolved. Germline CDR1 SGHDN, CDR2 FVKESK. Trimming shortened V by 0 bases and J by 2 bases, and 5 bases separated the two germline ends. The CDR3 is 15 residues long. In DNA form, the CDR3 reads TGTGCCAGCAGCCAAGAGGGCCCTGGGGCCAACGTCCTGACTTTC. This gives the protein CASSQEGPGANVLTF. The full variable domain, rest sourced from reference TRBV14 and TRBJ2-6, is EAGVTQFPSHSVIEKGQTVTLRCDPISGHDNLYWYRRVMGKEIKFLLHFVKESKQDESGMPNNRFLAERTGGTYSTLKVQPAELEDSGVYFCASSQEGPGANVLTFGAGSRLTVL.

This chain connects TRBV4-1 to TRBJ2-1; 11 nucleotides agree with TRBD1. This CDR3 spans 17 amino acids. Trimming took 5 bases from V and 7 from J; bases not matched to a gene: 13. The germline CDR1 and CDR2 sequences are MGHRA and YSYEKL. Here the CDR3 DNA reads TGCGCCAGCAGCGCCGATCCAGGGACAGGGGGTAGGAATGAGCAGTTCTTC. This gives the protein CASSADPGTGGRNEQFF.

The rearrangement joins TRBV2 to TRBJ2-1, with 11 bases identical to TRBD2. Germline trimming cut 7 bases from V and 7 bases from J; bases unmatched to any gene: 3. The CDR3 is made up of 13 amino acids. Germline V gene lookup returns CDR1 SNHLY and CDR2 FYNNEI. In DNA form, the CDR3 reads TGTGCCAGCAACGGACTAGCGGGTAATGAGCAGTTCTTC. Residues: CASNGLAGNEQFF. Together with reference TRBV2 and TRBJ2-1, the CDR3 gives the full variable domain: EPEVTQTPSHQVTQMGQEVILRCVPISNHLYFYWYRQILGQKVEFLVSFYNNEISEKSEIFDDQFSVERPDGSNFTLKIRSTKLEDSAMYFCASNGLAGNEQFFGPGTRLTVL.

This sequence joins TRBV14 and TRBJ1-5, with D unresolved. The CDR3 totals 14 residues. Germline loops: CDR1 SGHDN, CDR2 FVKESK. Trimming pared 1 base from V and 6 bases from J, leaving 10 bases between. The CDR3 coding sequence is TGTGCCAGCAGCCAAGTGGGAGCTGGTCAGCCCCAGCATTTT. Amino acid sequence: CASSQVGAGQPQHF.

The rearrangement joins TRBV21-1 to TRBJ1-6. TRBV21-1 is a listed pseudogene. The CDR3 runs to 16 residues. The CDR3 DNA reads TGTGCCAGCAGCAAAGTAATAAGGGGAGGTAATTCACCCCTCCACTTT. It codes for CASSKVIRGGNSPLHF.

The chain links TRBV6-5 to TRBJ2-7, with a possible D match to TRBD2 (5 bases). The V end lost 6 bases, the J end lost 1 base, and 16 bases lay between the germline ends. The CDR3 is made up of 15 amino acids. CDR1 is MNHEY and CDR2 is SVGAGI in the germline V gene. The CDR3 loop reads CASRTPRVGSYEQYF. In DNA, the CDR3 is TGTGCCAGCAGGACCCCGCGGGTAGGGTCCTACGAGCAGTACTTC.

The CDR3 coding sequence is TGTGCCAGCAGTAACACAGGGATGGGTAATGAAAAACTGTTTTTT. The encoded protein is CASSNTGMGNEKLFF. The chain couples TRBV6-6 to TRBJ1-4; the D gene is possibly TRBD1 (6 bases). The length of the CDR3 is 15 residues. Trimming took off 5 bases at V and 4 bases at J, with 14 bases between the two ends. Germline V gene data show CDR1 as MNHNY and CDR2 as SVGAGI (reference sequence).

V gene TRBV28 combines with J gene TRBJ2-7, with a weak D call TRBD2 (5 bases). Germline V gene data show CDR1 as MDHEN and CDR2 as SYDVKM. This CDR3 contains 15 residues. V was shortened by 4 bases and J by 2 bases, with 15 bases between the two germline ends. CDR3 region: CASSWPGSTTYEQYF. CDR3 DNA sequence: TGTGCCAGCAGTTGGCCGGGATCCACTACCTACGAGCAGTACTTC.

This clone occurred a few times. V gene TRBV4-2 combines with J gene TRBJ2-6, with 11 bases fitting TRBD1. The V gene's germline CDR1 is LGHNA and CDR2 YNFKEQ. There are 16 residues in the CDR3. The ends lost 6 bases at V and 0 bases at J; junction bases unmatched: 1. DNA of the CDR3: TGTGCCAGCAGTGGGACAGGGGGCTCTGGGGCCAACGTCCTGACTTTC. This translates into CASSGTGGSGANVLTF.